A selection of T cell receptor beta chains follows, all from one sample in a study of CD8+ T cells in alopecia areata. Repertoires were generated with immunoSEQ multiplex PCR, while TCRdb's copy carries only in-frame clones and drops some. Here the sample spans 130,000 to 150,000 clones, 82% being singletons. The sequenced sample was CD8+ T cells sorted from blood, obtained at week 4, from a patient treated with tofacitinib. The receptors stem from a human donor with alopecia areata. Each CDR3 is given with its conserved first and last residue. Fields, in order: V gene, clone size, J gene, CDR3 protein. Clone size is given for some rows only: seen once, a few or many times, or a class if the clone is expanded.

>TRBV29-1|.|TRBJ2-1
CSVGGGGPGYEQFF
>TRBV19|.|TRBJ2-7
CASSTGDMVSYEQYF
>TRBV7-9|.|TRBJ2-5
CASSPPPAYQETQYF
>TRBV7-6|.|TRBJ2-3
CASSLWDISTDTQYF
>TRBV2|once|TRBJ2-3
CASSRGGRADTQYF
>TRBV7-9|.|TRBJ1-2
CASSLEGTAYGYTF
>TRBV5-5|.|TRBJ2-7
CASSLERGYEQYF
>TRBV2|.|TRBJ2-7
CASTQARQFLSSYEQYF
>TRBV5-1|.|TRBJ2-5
CASSSYSSGGYQETQYF
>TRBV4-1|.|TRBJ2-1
CASSHPPYNEQFF
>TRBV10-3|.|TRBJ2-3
CAALRDPGTDTQYF
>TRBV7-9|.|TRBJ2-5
CASSFLTGGETQYF
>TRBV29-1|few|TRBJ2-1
CSVEARGTLNEQFF
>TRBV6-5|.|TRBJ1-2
CASSLQGAGDGYTF
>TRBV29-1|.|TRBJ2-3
CSVPPGPLMDTQYF
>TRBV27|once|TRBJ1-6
CASSSGTDANSPLHF
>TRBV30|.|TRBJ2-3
CAWSAGTSGTDTQYF
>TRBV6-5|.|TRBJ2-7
CASSRASGYEQYF
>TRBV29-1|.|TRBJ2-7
CSVEDEGEGHYEQYF
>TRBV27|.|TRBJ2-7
CASSTQVSYEQYF
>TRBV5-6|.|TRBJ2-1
CASSLGRGEQFF
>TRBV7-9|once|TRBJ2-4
CASSPSGGTKNIQYF
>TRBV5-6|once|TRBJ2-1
CASSLLVGLEEQFF
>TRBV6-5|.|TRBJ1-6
CASSDRVEDSPLHF
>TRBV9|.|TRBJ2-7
CASSVASGGSYEQYF
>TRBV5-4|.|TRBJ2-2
CASSRTPGELFF
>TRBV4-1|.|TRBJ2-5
CASSQGGLISGGTSTQYF
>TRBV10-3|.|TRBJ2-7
CAISPDSTYEQYF
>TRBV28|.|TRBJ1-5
CASSLPQWALSTSQHF
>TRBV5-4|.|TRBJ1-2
CASRLQGGYYGYTF
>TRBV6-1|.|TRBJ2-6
CASSEGSGANVLTF
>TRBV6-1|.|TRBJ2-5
CASSDGTSGDPWETQYF
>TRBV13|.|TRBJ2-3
CASSSTRGPTDTQYF
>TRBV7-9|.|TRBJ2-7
CASSLNEGGEQYF